This T cell receptor (beta chain) came from a study of T cells in Graves' hyperthyroidism and ophthalmopathy (dated by TCRdb to about 2019). About the full investigation: Peripheral blood was collected at initial diagnosis, before any treatment. Whether ophthalmopathy could be predicted prospectively was tested in an independent validation cohort made up of fewer than 20 hyperthyroidism patients plus 17 patients who later progressed to ophthalmopathy. To identify TCR V-J signatures that set the groups apart, the researchers used a discovery cohort of 100 patients, made up of 40 to 45 with Graves' ophthalmopathy and some 56 with stable Graves' hyperthyroidism. TCR Vbeta CDR3 sequencing of 120 to 150 peripheral blood samples (approximately 44 ophthalmopathy, about 80 hyperthyroidism and some 17 progressor patients) is reported in the paper. The study also compared thyroid tissue and blood T-cell repertoires from five or six Graves' hyperthyroidism patients. The roughly 99 discovery patients were divided at random into training and test sets in a 7:3 ratio. After sampling, hyperthyroidism patients received methimazole starting at 30 mg daily, and ophthalmopathy patients received high-dose intravenous methylprednisolone. What the research found in general, with its limitations: Most expanded thyroid clonotypes (frequency above 0.001) were also detected in blood, a finding suggesting that blood repertoires may reflect thyroid immune responses. In validation, progression to ophthalmopathy was predicted by the model with 65% to 71% sensitivity and around 75% specificity, a median of about 6.8 months before onset. A 13 V-J signature model separated ophthalmopathy from stable hyperthyroidism, with approximately 87% sensitivity and about 81% specificity in cross-validation and 80%/75% in testing. Sample size was not statistically predetermined, and blinding of investigators to group allocation was not performed.

TCR beta CDR3 regions were amplified from RNA transcripts. For the first round of RT-PCR on the TCR CDR3, the HTBI primer set was used together with the Qiagen OneStep RT-PCR kit. Libraries were constructed in a second round of multiplex PCR, after which size selection and purification were carried out. Libraries were sequenced paired-end with 100 bp reads on an Illumina HiSeq2000. Per the authors' processing: SOAPnuke was used to process the raw data, throwing out any read that contained adapters or uncalled bases, had a mean Phred below 15, or lacked an exact constant-primer or identifier match. High-quality paired reads were merged with COPE v1.2.5, and unique nucleotide sequences were defined as clonotypes. MiTCR v1.1 was used to align the clonotypes against IMGT TRBV, TRBD and TRBJ reference segments. The analysis was restricted to V-J combinations with a frequency above 0.0001, which together covered 99.2% of the repertoires. The TCS score was defined as the ratio of F50 (clonal expansion) to E x V (chaos), calculated using BLOSUM62-based TCRdist between CDR3 peptides within each V-J. Welch's t-statistics and random forest reduced just over 500 V-J features to 13, which were used in a naive Bayes classifier (R e1071). TCRdb redid the processing of the public reads, applying fastp at Q25 and MiXCR, and retained in-frame beta chains. Entries that share a CDR3 protein sequence are merged under the most common genes and DNA. These V and J calls derive from TCRdb rather than the authors' analysis. The sample table contains about 380,000 distinct CDR3 sequences; only one count was recorded for roughly 13% of them. The ten biggest clones cover roughly 9.6% of the sample.

A patient counted as having stable Graves' hyperthyroidism if no progression to ophthalmopathy occurred over 18 months of follow-up. The hyperthyroidism patients were between 18 and 65 years old and newly diagnosed, with a disease duration of less than 2 months. Exclusion was applied to patients with uncontrolled infections, other autoimmune diseases, pregnancy or lactation. Diagnoses were based on clinical symptoms, serum thyroxine and TRAb, thyroid ultrasound and orbital computed tomography. PBMCs were isolated from about 9.2 ml of fresh peripheral blood by Ficoll-Paque density gradient centrifugation. Total RNA was extracted using Trizol reagent, and RNA quality was assessed on an Agilent 2100 Bioanalyzer. In its sample, this clonotype was seen many times. What antigen it recognizes has not been identified. It has no much larger one-base neighbor in the sample; base qualities were not kept. The specimen sequenced was blood. This clonotype was sampled from a woman aged 60-75 years with Graves' hyperthyroidism.

CDR3 protein: CASARGTEAFF. The DNA sequence is TGTGCCAGCGCCAGAGGCACTGAAGCTTTCTTT. The chain joins TRBV28 to TRBJ1-1; a confident D gene designation cannot be given. The CDR3 numbers 11 residues from cysteine through phenylalanine. The only DNA kept is the CDR3, 33 bases in frame from the first base. Relative to germline, V is 8 bases shorter and J is 4 bases shorter, with 8 bases between their ends. CDR1 and CDR2 are read off the germline V gene as MDHEN and SYDVKM.